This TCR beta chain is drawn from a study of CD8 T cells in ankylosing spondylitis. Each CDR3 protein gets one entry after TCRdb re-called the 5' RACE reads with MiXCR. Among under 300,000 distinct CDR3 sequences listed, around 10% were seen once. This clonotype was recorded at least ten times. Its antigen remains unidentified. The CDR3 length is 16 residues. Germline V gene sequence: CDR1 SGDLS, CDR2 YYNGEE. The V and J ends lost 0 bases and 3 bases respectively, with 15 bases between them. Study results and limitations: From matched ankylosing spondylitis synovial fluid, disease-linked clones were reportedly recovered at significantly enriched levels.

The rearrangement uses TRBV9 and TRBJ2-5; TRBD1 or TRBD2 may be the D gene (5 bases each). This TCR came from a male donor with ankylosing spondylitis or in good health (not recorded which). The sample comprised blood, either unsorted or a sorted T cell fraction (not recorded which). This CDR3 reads CASSVGYSRGEETQYF. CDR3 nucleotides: TGTGCCAGCAGCGTAGGGTACAGCCGAGGGGAAGAGACCCAGTACTTC.